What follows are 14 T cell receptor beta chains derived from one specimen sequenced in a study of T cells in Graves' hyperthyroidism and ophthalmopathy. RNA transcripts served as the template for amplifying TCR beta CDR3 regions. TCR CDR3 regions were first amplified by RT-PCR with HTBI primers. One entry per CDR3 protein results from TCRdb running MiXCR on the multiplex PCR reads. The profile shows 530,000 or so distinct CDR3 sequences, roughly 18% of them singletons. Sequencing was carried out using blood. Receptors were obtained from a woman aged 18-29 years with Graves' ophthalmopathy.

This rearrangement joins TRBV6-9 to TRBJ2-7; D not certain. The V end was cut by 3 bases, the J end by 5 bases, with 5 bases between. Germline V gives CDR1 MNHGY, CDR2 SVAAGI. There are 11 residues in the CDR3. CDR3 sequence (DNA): TGTGCCAGCAGTTACAGAGACGAGCAGTACTTC. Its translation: CASSYRDEQYF.

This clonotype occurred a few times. For the CDR3, the DNA is TGTGCCAGCAGGATAGACAGAACCCCCAATCAGCCCCAGCATTTT. As protein: CASRIDRTPNQPQHF. The gene calls are TRBV5-8 and TRBJ1-5, with a tentative D call TRBD1 (5 bases). Germline V gene sequence: CDR1 SGHTS, CDR2 YDEGEE. The CDR3 has 15 residues. Between the trimmed V and J ends, which lost 5 bases and 3 bases, there was a span of 15 bases. The variable domain in full, completed from reference TRBV5-8 and TRBJ1-5, reads EAGVTQSPTHLIKTRGQQATLRCSPISGHTSVYWYQQALGLGLQFLLWYDEGEERNRGNFPPRFSGRQFPNYSSELNVNALELEDSALYLCASRIDRTPNQPQHFGDGTRLSIL.

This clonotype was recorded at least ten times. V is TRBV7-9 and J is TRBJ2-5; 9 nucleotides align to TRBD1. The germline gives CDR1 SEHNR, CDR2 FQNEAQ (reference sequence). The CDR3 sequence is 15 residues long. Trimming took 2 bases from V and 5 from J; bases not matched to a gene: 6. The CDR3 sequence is CASSLTQGAGETQYF. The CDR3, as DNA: TGTGCCAGCAGCTTAACACAGGGGGCTGGGGAGACCCAGTACTTC. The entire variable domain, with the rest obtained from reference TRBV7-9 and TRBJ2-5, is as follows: DTGVSQNPRHKITKRGQNVTFRCDPISEHNRLYWYRQTLGQGPEFLTYFQNEAQLEKSRLLSDRFSAERPKGSFSTLEIQRTEQGDSAMYLCASSLTQGAGETQYFGPGTRLLVL.

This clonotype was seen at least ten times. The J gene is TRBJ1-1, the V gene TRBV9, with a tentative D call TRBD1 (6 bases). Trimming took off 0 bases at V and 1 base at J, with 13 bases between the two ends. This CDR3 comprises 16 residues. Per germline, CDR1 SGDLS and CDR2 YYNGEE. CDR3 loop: CASSVALSGANTEAFF. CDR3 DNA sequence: TGTGCCAGCAGCGTAGCTTTGTCAGGGGCGAACACTGAAGCTTTCTTT.

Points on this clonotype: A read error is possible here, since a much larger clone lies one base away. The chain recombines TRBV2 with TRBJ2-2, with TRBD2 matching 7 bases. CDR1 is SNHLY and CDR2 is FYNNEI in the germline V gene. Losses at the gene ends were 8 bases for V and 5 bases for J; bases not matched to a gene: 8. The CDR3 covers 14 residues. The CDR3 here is CASGARGGTGELFF. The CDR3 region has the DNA TGTGCCAGCGGTGCGAGGGGAGGGACCGGGGAGCTGTTTTTT.

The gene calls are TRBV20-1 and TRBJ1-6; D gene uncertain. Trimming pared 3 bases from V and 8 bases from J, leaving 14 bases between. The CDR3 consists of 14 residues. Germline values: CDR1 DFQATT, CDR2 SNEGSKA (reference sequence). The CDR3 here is CSARVGRVDSPLHF. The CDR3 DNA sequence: TGCAGTGCTAGGGTTGGAAGGGTTGATTCACCCCTCCACTTT.

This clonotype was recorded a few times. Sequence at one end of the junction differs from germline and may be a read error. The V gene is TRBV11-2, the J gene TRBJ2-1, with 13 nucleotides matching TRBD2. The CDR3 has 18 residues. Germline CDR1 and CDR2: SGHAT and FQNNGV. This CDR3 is CASSWDRGTSGRENEQFF. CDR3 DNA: TGCGCCAGCAGCTGGGACAGGGGAACTAGCGGGAGGGAAAATGAGCAGTTCTTC.

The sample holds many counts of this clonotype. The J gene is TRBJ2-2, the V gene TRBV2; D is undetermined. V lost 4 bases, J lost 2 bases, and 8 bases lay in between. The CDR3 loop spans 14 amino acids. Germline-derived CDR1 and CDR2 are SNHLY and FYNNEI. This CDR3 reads CASSVAANTGELFF. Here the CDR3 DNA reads TGTGCCAGCAGTGTGGCAGCCAACACCGGGGAGCTGTTTTTT.

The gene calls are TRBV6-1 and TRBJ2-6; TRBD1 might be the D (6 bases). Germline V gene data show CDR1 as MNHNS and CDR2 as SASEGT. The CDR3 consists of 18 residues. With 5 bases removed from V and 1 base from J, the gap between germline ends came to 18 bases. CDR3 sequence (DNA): TGTGCCAGCAGTACGACAGGCACATGGGGGTCTGGGGCCAACGTCCTGACTTTC. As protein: CASSTTGTWGSGANVLTF.

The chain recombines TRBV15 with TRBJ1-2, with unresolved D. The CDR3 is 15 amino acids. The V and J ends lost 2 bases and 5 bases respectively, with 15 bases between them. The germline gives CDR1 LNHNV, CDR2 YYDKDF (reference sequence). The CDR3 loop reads CATSRPGVRKYGYTF. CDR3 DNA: TGTGCCACCAGCAGACCCGGTGTCCGAAAATATGGCTACACCTTC.

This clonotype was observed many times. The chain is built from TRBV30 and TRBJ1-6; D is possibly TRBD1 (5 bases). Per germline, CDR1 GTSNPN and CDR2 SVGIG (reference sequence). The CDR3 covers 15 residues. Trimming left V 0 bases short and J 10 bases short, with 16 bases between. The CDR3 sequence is CAWSVRGTGDSPLHF. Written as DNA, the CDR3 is TGTGCCTGGAGTGTACGCGGGACTGGGGACTCACCCCTCCACTTT.

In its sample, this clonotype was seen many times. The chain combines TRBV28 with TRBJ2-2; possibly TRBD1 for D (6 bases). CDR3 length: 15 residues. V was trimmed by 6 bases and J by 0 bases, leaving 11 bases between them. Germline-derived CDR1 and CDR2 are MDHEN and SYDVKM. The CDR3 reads CASSSGTTNTGELFF. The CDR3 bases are TGTGCCAGCAGCTCCGGGACAACGAACACCGGGGAGCTGTTTTTT.

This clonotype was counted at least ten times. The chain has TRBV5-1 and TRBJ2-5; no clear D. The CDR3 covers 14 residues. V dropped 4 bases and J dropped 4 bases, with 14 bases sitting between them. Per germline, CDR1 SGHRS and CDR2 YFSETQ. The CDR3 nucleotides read TGCGCCAGCAGCCCCGGAAAAATCGGAGAGACCCAGTACTTC. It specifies CASSPGKIGETQYF.

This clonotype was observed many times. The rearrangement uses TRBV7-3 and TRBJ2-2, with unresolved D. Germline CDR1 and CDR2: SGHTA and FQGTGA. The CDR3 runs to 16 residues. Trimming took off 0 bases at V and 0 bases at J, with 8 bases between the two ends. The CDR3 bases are TGTGCCAGCAGCTTAACTCACCAGCCGAACACCGGGGAGCTGTTTTTT. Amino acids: CASSLTHQPNTGELFF.